This entry lists 5 T cell receptor beta chains sequenced from one sample in a study of shared clonotypes between healthy human individuals. The data were produced by immunoSEQ multiplex PCR, yet TCRdb's version contains in-frame clones alone and is incomplete. Altogether millions of clones are present, more than 85% being singletons, with the ten largest covering 1.5% to 2%. Naive CD8 cells lacked CD45RO and underwent positive selection for CCR7, leaving out terminally differentiated effector memory CD45RA+ cells. The specimen was naive CD8+ T cells from PBMCs. These receptors originate from a young man in good health. Some clones in this sample may be carry-over from other donors' samples.

This chain joins TRBV4-1 and TRBJ2-3; the match to TRBD1 covers 9 bases. J was trimmed by 8 bases and V by 3 bases; bases with no gene match: 9. This CDR3 comprises 15 residues. Germline values: CDR1 MGHRA, CDR2 YSYEKL. CDR3 region: CASSQGTGPFGTQYF. In DNA, the CDR3 is TGCGCCAGCAGCCAGGGGACAGGGCCTTTTGGTACGCAGTATTTT.

V gene TRBV7-9 combines with J gene TRBJ2-7, with D perhaps given as TRBD1 or TRBD2 (5 bases each). CDR3 size: 15 residues. Germline V gene data show CDR1 as SEHNR and CDR2 as FQNEAQ (reference sequence). Trimming removed 3 bases from V and 4 bases from J, with 16 bases in between. The CDR3 nucleotides read TGTGCCAGCAGCTTCGGGACGGGGATATTATACGAGCAGTACTTC. The encoded protein is CASSFGTGILYEQYF.

The gene calls are TRBV9 and TRBJ1-3, with D perhaps TRBD1 (5 bases). The CDR3 covers 14 residues. Trimming cost V 0 bases and J 8 bases, with 12 bases left between them. Per the germline V gene, CDR1 is SGDLS and CDR2 is YYNGEE. CDR3: CASSVGDGQDTIYF. In DNA, the CDR3 is TGTGCCAGCAGCGTAGGGGACGGCCAAGACACCATATATTTT.

Remarks on this clone: Relative to the germline gene, one junction end is altered; a read error may explain this. Other DNA sequences in this specimen translate into the identical CDR3. The rearrangement joins TRBV6-5 to TRBJ2-7; 7 bases map to TRBD2. CDR1 MNHEY and CDR2 SVGAGI come from the germline V gene. The CDR3 contains 14 residues. In DNA form, the CDR3 reads TGTGCCAGCACCTTCGGACTAGGGGTGAACGAGCAATACTTC. The encoded protein is CASTFGLGVNEQYF.

The rearrangement links TRBV25-1 to TRBJ2-7; D gene ambiguous. The CDR3 has 10 amino acids. The V end was cut by 6 bases, the J end by 5 bases, with 5 bases between. Germline values: CDR1 MGHDK, CDR2 SYGVNS. In DNA form, the CDR3 reads TGTGCCAGCAGGGCGGACGAGCAGTACTTC. It translates to CASRADEQYF.